This TCR beta chain is from a study of human T cells and chemical hapten exposure (dated by TCRdb to about 2021). Regarding the research as a whole: For sensitization, 2% DPC in acetone was applied to a roughly 2 cm by roughly 2 cm area of upper inner arm skin. The study tracked peripheral blood TCR repertoire changes in vivo during primary and secondary sensitization to the hapten diphenylcyclopropenone (DPC) in alopecia patients. Patch testing was performed on the upper back with Finn chambers containing 0.01% DPC, and the patch tests were scored after 6 days according to International Contact Dermatitis Research Group standards. Alopecia areata with under or over 50% scalp involvement, alopecia totalis and alopecia universalis were represented in the patient cohort, which was mostly female. Weekly therapeutic DPC doses were additionally applied to the scalp of patients throughout the roughly 26-week study period. Libraries were pooled for sequencing, and variation in per-sample TCR yields was attributed mainly to small differences in library volumes within the pool. Approximately 30 alopecia patients provided blood for TCR sequencing at one to four time points (pre-sensitization, 2, 6 and 24 weeks). Blood samples were taken from patients before sensitization (week 0) and then at 2, 6 and about 24 weeks after DPC sensitization.

Results the study describes overall, beyond this receptor: Patch test score correlated positively with the number of PT1 expanded TCRs, reaching significance at thresholds 8, 16 and 32 but not at 4. Significantly more large CDR3 similarity clusters were formed by expanded TCRs than by pre-sensitization or healthy control sets, consistent with antigen-driven responses. DPC sensitization did not change how many TCRs were above 1 in 1000 frequency, and no evidence was found of alterations in global repertoire structure. After repeated subsampling, changes were observed in the strength of the expansion versus patch-test correlation and in the threshold at which the correlation became significant. All patients had alopecia, a presumed autoimmune disease, so their immune response might differ from that of healthy individuals.

In this sample, this clonotype turned up many times. It lacks a known antigen. The sample holds no much larger clone one base away, and base qualities are not on file. Including cysteine and phenylalanine, the CDR3 has 13 amino acids. This entry keeps only the CDR3 DNA: 39 bases, framed from base 1. Reading the germline V gene (reference sequence) gives CDR1 DFQATT and CDR2 SNEGSKA. V is pared back by 5 bases and J by 0 bases, with 8 bases lying between the germline termini. Receptor amplification or capture employed RACE. The sequencing machine was a NextSeq 500. During library preparation, unique molecular identifiers were attached to individual cDNA molecules so that TCRs could be counted quantitatively and reproducibly. For every blood RNA sample, sequencing covered both the TCR alpha and TCR beta chains. The original methods were these. Samples had a median of about 96,000 TCRs, with a range from 23,224 to 690,600. The Decombinator software suite was used to annotate V, J and CDR3 in the TCR reads. For the PS versus PT1 abundance plots, all samples were subsampled to the same number of TCRs (28,000). TCRs were defined as expanded if absent before sensitization and observed at least eight times at the 2-week time point. The public sequencing data were trimmed at Q25 with fastp and processed into clonotypes with MiXCR by TCRdb, which kept only in-frame beta chains. Each CDR3 protein appears once, grouped with its most common genes and DNA. None of the V and J calls come from the authors' own analysis; TCRdb made them. The sample data list 35,000 to 50,000 distinct CDR3 sequences, and about 10% of these were observed just once. About 5.9% of the sample goes to the ten largest clones.

The sample's time point label, decoded: pre-sensitization, week 0. The treatment or condition label, as the study defines it: therapeutic diphenylcyclopropenone sensitization with weekly scalp DPC. At every patch-test visit, the blood draw took place before the patch test was put on. To be eligible, patients had to be aged 18 to 70, diagnosed with alopecia and judged suitable for DPC therapy, while pregnant patients were excluded. Total RNA was isolated from unfractionated whole blood collected in Tempus Blood RNA tubes. The material sequenced was whole blood, taken in connection with sensitization to the hapten diphenylcyclopropenone (DPC). The rearrangement joined TRBV20-1 to TRBJ2-1; the D gene is perhaps TRBD2, on 5 matching bases. The clonotype originates from a man aged 25 to 40 with alopecia areata. Some clones in this sample may be carry-over from other donors' samples. In nucleotides, the sequence is TGCAGTGCTTCCGCGGGCTCCTACAATGAGCAGTTCTTC. This codes for CSASAGSYNEQFF.